The 32 T cell receptor beta chains listed next were all sequenced from one sample in a study of OX40 agonist ivuxolimab in advanced cancers. Some clones are missing from TCRdb's copy, which holds only in-frame ones; the method was immunoSEQ multiplex PCR. The repertoire holds about 100,000 clones, under 90% seen once, with roughly 5% in the top ten. This specimen consisted of CD4+ or CD8+ T cells sorted from blood, obtained in a trial of the OX40 agonist ivuxolimab. These receptors originate from an adult with an advanced solid tumor such as melanoma, head and neck, liver or kidney cancer.

The chain has TRBV7-6 and TRBJ2-1; D possibly corresponds to TRBD2 (6 bases). Trimming took off 5 bases at V and 2 bases at J, with 19 bases between the two ends. The germline CDR1 and CDR2 sequences are SGHVS and FNYEAQ. This CDR3 contains 17 residues. The CDR3 nucleotides read TGTGCCAGCAGCACTCAGCTAGCGCCGGACGCCTACAATGAGCAGTTCTTC. Residues: CASSTQLAPDAYNEQFF.

J is TRBJ1-2 and V is TRBV19, with 9 positions matching TRBD1. The germline V gene has CDR1 LNHDA and CDR2 SQIVND (reference sequence). V lost 2 bases to trimming and J lost 7 bases; unmatched junction nucleotides: 2. The CDR3 runs to 13 residues. The DNA of the CDR3 is TGTGCCAGTAGTATACGGGACAGGGTTGGCTACACCTTC. Translated: CASSIRDRVGYTF.

The chain has TRBV2 and TRBJ1-1; no definite D call. CDR1 and CDR2 (germline): SNHLY, FYNNEI. The CDR3 extends over 14 amino acids. The V end lost 8 bases, the J end lost 4 bases, and 17 bases lay between the germline ends. CDR3 loop: CASGEVGKGTEAFF. CDR3 bases: TGTGCCAGCGGGGAGGTGGGGAAGGGCACTGAAGCTTTCTTT.

The gene calls are TRBV29-1 and TRBJ2-7, with D perhaps assigned TRBD1 or TRBD2 (6 bases each). Trimming took 3 bases from V and 2 from J, leaving 11 bases between them. This CDR3 is 13 amino acids long. Germline CDR1 SQVTM, CDR2 ANQGSEA. The CDR3 region is CSVDLGGTYEQYF. CDR3 DNA sequence: TGCAGCGTTGATCTAGGGGGGACCTACGAGCAGTACTTC.

Concerning this clone itself: Additional DNA sequences in this sample encode the identical CDR3. The rearrangement joins TRBV10-3 to TRBJ1-5; D is possibly TRBD1 (6 bases). The CDR3 consists of 14 residues. Germline-derived CDR1 and CDR2 are ENHRY and SYGVKD. V dropped 3 bases and J dropped 4 bases, with 10 bases sitting between them. Here the CDR3 DNA reads TGTGCCATCAGTGATGGGACACATAATCAGCCCCAGCATTTT. Its translation: CAISDGTHNQPQHF.

The V gene is TRBV13, the J gene TRBJ1-6; no definite D call. Trimming took 5 bases from V and 3 from J, leaving 14 bases between them. The CDR3 runs to 16 residues. Germline V lookup: CDR1 PRHDT, CDR2 FYEKMQ (reference sequence). CDR3 loop: CASSRQDGDYNSPLHF. In nucleotides, the CDR3 is TGTGCCAGCAGCCGCCAGGACGGGGACTATAATTCACCCCTCCACTTT.

The V call is TRBV19, the J call TRBJ1-4; D is unresolved. Germline-derived CDR1 and CDR2 are LNHDA and SQIVND (reference sequence). Trimming removed 1 base from V and 8 bases from J, with 14 bases in between. This CDR3 comprises 15 residues. This CDR3 is CASSIGGPAVEKLFF. The CDR3 DNA is TGTGCCAGTAGTATAGGAGGGCCTGCAGTCGAAAAACTGTTTTTT.

This clone occurred once. The J gene is TRBJ1-6, the V gene TRBV5-8; D not certain. CDR1 SGHTS and CDR2 YDEGEE come from the germline V gene. V was trimmed by 1 base and J by 4 bases, leaving 21 bases between them. The CDR3 is made up of 19 amino acids. This CDR3 is CASSLSGPFERGYNSPLHF. In DNA form, the CDR3 reads TGTGCCAGCAGCTTGAGCGGGCCCTTCGAGCGTGGTTATAATTCACCCCTCCACTTT.

This clone was recorded only once. The V and J genes are TRBV5-1 and TRBJ2-3; no reliable D call. Trimming shortened V by 3 bases and J by 2 bases, and 10 bases separated the two germline ends. The CDR3 length is 14 residues. Germline values: CDR1 SGHRS, CDR2 YFSETQ. CDR3 nucleotides: TGCGCCAGCAGCTCCGGACGGCTCACAGATACGCAGTATTTT. Translation: CASSSGRLTDTQYF.

The genes are TRBV6-6 and TRBJ2-1; 8 nucleotides agree with TRBD2. This CDR3 region has 15 residues. Germline V gives CDR1 MNHNY, CDR2 SVGAGI (reference sequence). Trimming took 6 bases from V and 0 from J; bases not matched to a gene: 4. The CDR3 region is CASREAGGSYNEQFF. The CDR3 DNA follows: TGTGCCAGCAGAGAGGCGGGGGGCTCCTACAATGAGCAGTTCTTC.

The rearrangement joins TRBV10-1 to TRBJ2-7, with D perhaps assigned TRBD1 or TRBD2 (6 bases each). The germline V and J ends were trimmed by 0 bases and 4 bases, with 10 bases remaining between them. The germline CDR1 and CDR2 sequences are WNHNN and SYGVQD (reference sequence). CDR3 length equals 14 residues. Here the CDR3 DNA reads TGCGCCAGCAGTGAGTCTACAGGGAGGTACGAGCAGTACTTC. It is translated as CASSESTGRYEQYF.

The chain has TRBV27 and TRBJ1-4; no definite D call. Trimming cost V 6 bases and J 3 bases, with 14 bases left between them. This CDR3 region has 15 residues. The V gene's germline CDR1 is MNHEY and CDR2 SMNVEV (reference sequence). Written as DNA, the CDR3 is TGTGCCAGCAGCTTCTTAGGCGGCTCTAATGAAAAACTGTTTTTT. Translation gives CASSFLGGSNEKLFF. Drawing the rest from reference TRBV27 and TRBJ1-4, the complete variable domain is EAQVTQNPRYLITVTGKKLTVTCSQNMNHEYMSWYRQDPGLGLRQIYYSMNVEVTDKGDVPEGYKVSRKEKRNFPLILESPSPNQTSLYFCASSFLGGSNEKLFFGSGTQLSVL.

This rearrangement joins TRBV9 to TRBJ2-5; 7 bases map to TRBD2. J gave up 3 bases and V 1 base, and 6 bases lay outside the gene matches. This CDR3 spans 15 amino acids. The germline V gene encodes CDR1 SGDLS and CDR2 YYNGEE. The chain's CDR3 is CASSVTGGTKETQYF. DNA for the CDR3: TGTGCCAGCAGCGTAACGGGCGGGACTAAAGAGACCCAGTACTTC.

This clone was picked up one time. The chain joins TRBV5-4 to TRBJ2-3, with 11 bases fitting TRBD2. From germline, CDR1 is SGHNT and CDR2 YYREEE (reference sequence). The CDR3 is made up of 17 amino acids. J lost 3 bases, V lost 0 bases, and 6 bases had no gene match. The CDR3, as DNA: TGTGCCAGCAGCTTGGGGGCTAGCGGGAGGAATACAGATACGCAGTATTTT. It codes for CASSLGASGRNTDTQYF.

The chain couples TRBV5-1 to TRBJ2-7; unclear D gene. CDR1 and CDR2 (germline): SGHRS, YFSETQ. Trimming removed 0 bases at V and 6 bases at J, with 4 bases between. The CDR3 covers 11 residues. The DNA of the CDR3 is TGCGCCAGCAGCTTGGAATCCGAGCAGTACTTC. It is translated as CASSLESEQYF.

The chain uses TRBV18 and TRBJ2-3, with D possibly being TRBD2 (6 bases). The CDR3 is 14 amino acids. Trimming removed 2 bases from V and 5 bases from J, with 11 bases in between. Per the germline V gene, CDR1 is KGHSH and CDR2 is LQKENI. This CDR3 reads CASSPSLAKDTQYF. The CDR3 bases are TGTGCCAGCTCACCATCCCTAGCGAAAGATACGCAGTATTTT.

V gene TRBV5-1 combines with J gene TRBJ1-2; 7 positions agree with TRBD1. The CDR3 is 16 amino acids. V shed 0 bases, J shed 0 bases, and the junction held 5 bases outside the gene matches. Germline CDR1 is SGHRS and CDR2 is YFSETQ. The CDR3 DNA follows: TGCGCCAGCAGCTTGGTGGCAGGGGGAACTAACTATGGCTACACCTTC. Protein: CASSLVAGGTNYGYTF.

The V gene is TRBV7-9, the J gene TRBJ2-3, with D unclear. Germline CDR1 and CDR2: SEHNR and FQNEAQ (reference sequence). The CDR3 extends over 16 amino acids. V was cut by 6 bases and J by 0 bases, with 16 bases left in between. CDR3 amino acids: CASSTRSPLSTDTQYF. Written as DNA, the CDR3 is TGTGCCAGCAGTACCCGCAGCCCATTAAGCACAGATACGCAGTATTTT. Full variable domain (rest looked up from reference TRBV7-9 and TRBJ2-3): DTGVSQNPRHKITKRGQNVTFRCDPISEHNRLYWYRQTLGQGPEFLTYFQNEAQLEKSRLLSDRFSAERPKGSFSTLEIQRTEQGDSAMYLCASSTRSPLSTDTQYFGPGTRLTVL.

The chain joins TRBV7-2 to TRBJ2-4; 9 bases line up with TRBD2. Trimming took 6 bases from V and 3 from J; bases not matched to a gene: 15. The CDR3 length is 18 residues. Germline V gene sequence: CDR1 SGHTA, CDR2 FQGNSA. The chain's CDR3 is CASRKSGGLPGGKNIQYF. Here the CDR3 DNA reads TGTGCCAGCAGGAAGAGCGGGGGGCTTCCCGGTGGCAAAAACATTCAGTACTTC.

V is TRBV6-1 and J is TRBJ2-3; perhaps TRBD1 as D (6 bases). Trimming stripped 6 bases from V and 6 bases from J, with 13 bases between. The germline CDR1 and CDR2 sequences are MNHNS and SASEGT. CDR3 length equals 13 residues. The CDR3 DNA reads TGTGCCAGCAGGAAGGGGGTAACGGATACGCAGTATTTT. It specifies CASRKGVTDTQYF.

This clone was picked up one time. This chain connects TRBV7-8 to TRBJ2-3; D is unresolved. Trimming left V 1 base short and J 4 bases short, with 6 bases between. Germline CDR1 is SGHVS and CDR2 is FQNEAQ. The CDR3 has 13 residues. CDR3 in DNA: TGTGCCAGCAGCTTAGGGCTCTCAGATACGCAGTATTTT. This sequence encodes CASSLGLSDTQYF.

The chain uses TRBV7-8 and TRBJ1-1; the match to TRBD1 covers 7 bases. This CDR3 region has 14 residues. V dropped 3 bases and J dropped 1; count of bases not matched to a gene: 2. Germline V gives CDR1 SGHVS, CDR2 FQNEAQ. The CDR3, as DNA: TGTGCCAGCAGCTTGGGGACAGCGAACACTGAAGCTTTCTTT. It codes for CASSLGTANTEAFF.

The chain couples TRBV7-2 to TRBJ2-1; 16 bases line up with TRBD2. V lost 5 bases to trimming and J lost 9 bases; unmatched junction nucleotides: 7. This CDR3 comprises 16 residues. Germline V lookup: CDR1 SGHTA, CDR2 FQGNSA. CDR3 sequence: CASSARGTSGRAEQFF. Here the CDR3 DNA reads TGTGCCAGCAGCGCCAGGGGGACTAGCGGGAGGGCTGAGCAGTTCTTC.

This chain uses TRBV7-8 with TRBJ2-7; no clear D gene. The CDR3 has 14 residues. V was trimmed by 1 base and J by 3 bases, leaving 10 bases between them. The germline V gene encodes CDR1 SGHVS and CDR2 FQNEAQ. The CDR3: CASSLVGQLYEQYF. The CDR3 DNA is TGTGCCAGCAGCTTAGTAGGCCAGCTCTACGAGCAGTACTTC.

The chain joins TRBV7-9 to TRBJ1-1, with D unresolved. Germline V gene data show CDR1 as SEHNR and CDR2 as FQNEAQ (reference sequence). The V gene lost 4 bases and the J gene lost 5 bases, with 17 bases spanning the gap. The CDR3 consists of 15 residues. CDR3 nucleotides: TGTGCCAGCAGCTCTTCCCCAAGGGCAGATACTGAAGCTTTCTTT. Encoded protein: CASSSSPRADTEAFF.

The rearrangement links TRBV19 to TRBJ1-6; no clear D gene. V dropped 5 bases and J dropped 9 bases, with 14 bases sitting between them. CDR3 length: 14 residues. CDR1 LNHDA and CDR2 SQIVND come from the germline V gene (reference sequence). CDR3 region: CASSSGVSISPLHF. CDR3 nucleotide sequence: TGTGCCAGTAGTTCCGGGGTCTCGATTTCACCCCTCCACTTT.

The rearrangement uses TRBV11-2 and TRBJ2-3; 8 bases agree with TRBD2. CDR3 length: 15 amino acids. Germline V lookup: CDR1 SGHAT, CDR2 FQNNGV. V lost 5 bases, J lost 1 base, and 5 bases stayed unmatched. CDR3 DNA sequence: TGTGCCAGCAGCCTGCTAGCGGGCCGCACAGATACGCAGTATTTT. Its translation is CASSLLAGRTDTQYF.

Only a few counts were recorded for this clone. The gene calls are TRBV29-1 and TRBJ2-1; no definite D call. The CDR3 contains 11 residues. CDR1 and CDR2 from the germline V gene are SQVTM and ANQGSEA. Between the trimmed V and J ends, which lost 8 bases and 8 bases, there was a span of 13 bases. This chain's CDR3 is CSLKVGYEQFF. In DNA, the CDR3 is TGCAGCCTAAAAGTAGGGTATGAGCAGTTCTTC.

The rearrangement joins TRBV10-3 to TRBJ2-5, with D perhaps matching TRBD1 or TRBD2 (7 bases each). CDR1 and CDR2 (germline): ENHRY, SYGVKD. The V and J ends lost 3 bases and 3 bases respectively, with 14 bases between them. The CDR3 spans 15 residues. Here the CDR3 reads CAISEEGGTEETQYF. For the CDR3, the DNA is TGTGCCATCAGTGAAGAGGGGGGGACAGAAGAGACCCAGTACTTC.

J is TRBJ2-5 and V is TRBV2; 10 nucleotides agree with TRBD2. The V gene end was trimmed by 7 bases and the J gene end by 1 base; junction bases not matched to a gene: 6. CDR3 length: 15 residues. Germline CDR1 SNHLY, CDR2 FYNNEI. CDR3 sequence reads: CASNRAGGPQETQYF. The DNA for the CDR3 is TGTGCCAGCAACAGAGCGGGAGGGCCCCAAGAGACCCAGTACTTC.

V and J are TRBV29-1 and TRBJ1-1; D remains ambiguous. Trimming stripped 7 bases from V and 10 bases from J, with 13 bases between. CDR1 SQVTM and CDR2 ANQGSEA come from the germline V gene. The CDR3 extends over 10 amino acids. CDR3: CSAHIPRAFF. The CDR3 nucleotides are TGCAGCGCCCATATCCCGCGAGCTTTCTTT.

This clone was found once. V and J are TRBV27 and TRBJ2-7; either TRBD1 or TRBD2 may supply D (5 bases each). The CDR3 loop spans 14 amino acids. Germline V gene lookup returns CDR1 MNHEY and CDR2 SMNVEV (reference sequence). V was pared by 6 bases and J by 7 bases, with 19 bases between. CDR3 residues: CASRPGTSSGEQYF. CDR3 in DNA: TGTGCCAGCAGGCCCGGGACCTCATCGGGAGAGCAGTACTTC.